The clone carrying this T cell receptor (beta chain) was found a few times. Its antigen is as yet unknown. Looked up from germline, CDR1 is SGHVS and CDR2 is FQNEAQ. This CDR3 spans 15 amino acids. Trimming pared 1 base from V and 5 bases from J, leaving 11 bases between. This specimen comes from a study of T cell repertoires in cytomegalovirus infection. Study as a whole: Public TCR beta signatures provided an indication of both CMV infection and a matching HLA type.

One entry per CDR3 protein results from TCRdb running MiXCR on the reads. The sample records hundreds of thousands of distinct CDR3 sequences, about 29% being singletons. The sample in question was cultured PBMCs, obtained from culture after CMV antigen stimulation. The chain carries TRBV7-8 and TRBJ2-2; D is possibly TRBD2 (6 bases). This receptor was obtained from a human donor in good health (CMV status not recorded). Some clones in this sample may be carry-over from other donors' samples. The CDR3 nucleotides are TGTGCCAGCAGCTTAGGATTTGGGGGGACCGGGGAGCTGTTTTTT. This encodes CASSLGFGGTGELFF.